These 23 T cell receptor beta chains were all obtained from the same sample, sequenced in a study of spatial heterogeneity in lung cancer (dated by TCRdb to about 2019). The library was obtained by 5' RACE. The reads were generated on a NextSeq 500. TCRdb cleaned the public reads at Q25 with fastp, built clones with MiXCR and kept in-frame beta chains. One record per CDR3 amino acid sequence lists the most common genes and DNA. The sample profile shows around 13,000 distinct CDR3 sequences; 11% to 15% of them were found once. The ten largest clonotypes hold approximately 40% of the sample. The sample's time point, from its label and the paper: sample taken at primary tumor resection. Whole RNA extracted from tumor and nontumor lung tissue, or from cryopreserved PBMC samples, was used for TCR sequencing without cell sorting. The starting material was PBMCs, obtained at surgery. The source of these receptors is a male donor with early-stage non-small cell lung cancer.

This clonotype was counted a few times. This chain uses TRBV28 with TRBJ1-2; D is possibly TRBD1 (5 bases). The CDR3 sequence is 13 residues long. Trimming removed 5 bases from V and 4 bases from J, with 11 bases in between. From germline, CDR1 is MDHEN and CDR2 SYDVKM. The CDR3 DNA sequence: TGTGCCAGCAGTCTGACAGAGATCTATGGCTACACCTTC. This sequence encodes CASSLTEIYGYTF.

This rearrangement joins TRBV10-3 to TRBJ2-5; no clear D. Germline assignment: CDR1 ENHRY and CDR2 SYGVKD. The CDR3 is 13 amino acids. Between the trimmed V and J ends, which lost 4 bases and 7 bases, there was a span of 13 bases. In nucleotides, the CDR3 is TGTGCCATCAGTGTGGACCGCTCCGGGACCCAGTACTTC. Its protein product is CAISVDRSGTQYF.

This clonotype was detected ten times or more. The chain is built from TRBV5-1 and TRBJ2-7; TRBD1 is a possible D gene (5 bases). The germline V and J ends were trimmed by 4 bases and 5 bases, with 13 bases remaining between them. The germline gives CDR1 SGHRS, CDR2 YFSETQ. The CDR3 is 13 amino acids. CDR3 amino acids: CASSRTPGDEQYF. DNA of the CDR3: TGCGCCAGCAGCCGGACACCGGGTGACGAGCAGTACTTC.

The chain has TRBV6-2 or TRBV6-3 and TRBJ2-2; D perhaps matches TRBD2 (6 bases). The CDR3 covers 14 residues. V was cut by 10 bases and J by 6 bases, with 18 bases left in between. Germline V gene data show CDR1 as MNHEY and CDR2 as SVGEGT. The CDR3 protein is CAIQYGGIAGELFF. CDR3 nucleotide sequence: TGTGCCATCCAATATGGGGGGATCGCCGGGGAGCTGTTTTTT.

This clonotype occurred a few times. The CDR3 DNA follows: TGTGCCAGCAGCCAAGATCGGAGCAATCAGCCCCAGCATTTT. It codes for CASSQDRSNQPQHF. The chain joins TRBV3-1 to TRBJ1-5; D gene unclear. The CDR3 consists of 14 residues. Per germline, CDR1 LGHDT and CDR2 YNNKEL (reference sequence). The V end was cut by 0 bases, the J end by 1 base, with 4 bases between.

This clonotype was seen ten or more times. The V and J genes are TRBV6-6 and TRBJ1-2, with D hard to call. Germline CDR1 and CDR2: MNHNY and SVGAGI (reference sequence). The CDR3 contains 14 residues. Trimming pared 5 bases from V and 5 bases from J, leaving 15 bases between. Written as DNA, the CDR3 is TGTGCCAGCAGTACAATGGACGTGTGGTATGGCTACACCTTC. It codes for CASSTMDVWYGYTF.

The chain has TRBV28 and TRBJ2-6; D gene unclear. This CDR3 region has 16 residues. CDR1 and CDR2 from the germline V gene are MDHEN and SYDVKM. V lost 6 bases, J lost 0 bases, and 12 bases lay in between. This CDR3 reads CASRRPVASGANVLTF. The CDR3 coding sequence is TGTGCCAGCAGGCGACCGGTTGCCTCTGGGGCCAACGTCCTGACTTTC.

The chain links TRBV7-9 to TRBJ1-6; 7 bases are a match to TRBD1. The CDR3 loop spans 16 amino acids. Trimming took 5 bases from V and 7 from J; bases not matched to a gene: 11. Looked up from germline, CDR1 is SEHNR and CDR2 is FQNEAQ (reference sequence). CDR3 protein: CASSIGQARDNSPLHF. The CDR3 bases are TGTGCCAGCAGCATCGGACAGGCCCGAGACAATTCACCCCTCCACTTT.

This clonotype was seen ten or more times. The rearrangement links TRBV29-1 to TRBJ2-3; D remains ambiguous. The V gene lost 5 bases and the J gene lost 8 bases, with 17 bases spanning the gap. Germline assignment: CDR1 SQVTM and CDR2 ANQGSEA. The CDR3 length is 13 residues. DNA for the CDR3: TGCAGCGTTACCTCCCAAGGTTCGGCTACGCAGTATTTT. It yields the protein CSVTSQGSATQYF.

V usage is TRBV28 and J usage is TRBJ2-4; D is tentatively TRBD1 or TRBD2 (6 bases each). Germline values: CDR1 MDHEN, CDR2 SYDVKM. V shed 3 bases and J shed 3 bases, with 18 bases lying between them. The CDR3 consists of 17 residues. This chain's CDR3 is CASSLNEGGMDKNIQYF. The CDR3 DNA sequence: TGTGCCAGCAGTTTGAACGAGGGGGGAATGGACAAAAACATTCAGTACTTC.

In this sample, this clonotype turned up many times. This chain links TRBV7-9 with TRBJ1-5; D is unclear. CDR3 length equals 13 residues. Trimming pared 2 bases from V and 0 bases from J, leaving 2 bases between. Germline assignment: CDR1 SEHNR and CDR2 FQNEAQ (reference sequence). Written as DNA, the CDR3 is TGTGCCAGCAGCTTAAGTAGCAATCAGCCCCAGCATTTT. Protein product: CASSLSSNQPQHF.

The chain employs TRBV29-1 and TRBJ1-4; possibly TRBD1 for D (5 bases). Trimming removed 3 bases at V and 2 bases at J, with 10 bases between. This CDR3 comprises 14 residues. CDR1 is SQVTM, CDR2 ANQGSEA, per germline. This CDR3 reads CSVDGGATNEKLFF. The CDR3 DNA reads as TGCAGCGTTGACGGCGGGGCGACTAATGAAAAACTGTTTTTT.

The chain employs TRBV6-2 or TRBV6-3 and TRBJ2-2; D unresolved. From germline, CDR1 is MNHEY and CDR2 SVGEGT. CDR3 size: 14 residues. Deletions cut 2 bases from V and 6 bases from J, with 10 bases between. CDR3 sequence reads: CASSYVLESGELFF. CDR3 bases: TGTGCCAGCAGTTACGTCTTGGAGTCCGGGGAGCTGTTTTTT.

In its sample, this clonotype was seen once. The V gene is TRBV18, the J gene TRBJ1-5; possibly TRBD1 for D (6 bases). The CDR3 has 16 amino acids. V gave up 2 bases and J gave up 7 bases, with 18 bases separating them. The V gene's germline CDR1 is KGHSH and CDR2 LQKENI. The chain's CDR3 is CASSPTFAGGGQPQHF. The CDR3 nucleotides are TGTGCCAGCTCACCAACCTTTGCGGGGGGCGGGCAGCCCCAGCATTTT.

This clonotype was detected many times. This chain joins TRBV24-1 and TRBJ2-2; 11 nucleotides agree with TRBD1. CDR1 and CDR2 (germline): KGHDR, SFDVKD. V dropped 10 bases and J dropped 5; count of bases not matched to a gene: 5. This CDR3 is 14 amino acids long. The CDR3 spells CATWTGGRTGELFF. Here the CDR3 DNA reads TGTGCCACATGGACAGGGGGCAGAACCGGGGAGCTGTTTTTT.

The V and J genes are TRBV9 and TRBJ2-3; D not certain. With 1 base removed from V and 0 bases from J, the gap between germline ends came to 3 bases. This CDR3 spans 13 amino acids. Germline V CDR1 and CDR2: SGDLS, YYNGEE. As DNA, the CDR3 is TGTGCCAGCAGCGTAACTAGCACAGATACGCAGTATTTT. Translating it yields CASSVTSTDTQYF.

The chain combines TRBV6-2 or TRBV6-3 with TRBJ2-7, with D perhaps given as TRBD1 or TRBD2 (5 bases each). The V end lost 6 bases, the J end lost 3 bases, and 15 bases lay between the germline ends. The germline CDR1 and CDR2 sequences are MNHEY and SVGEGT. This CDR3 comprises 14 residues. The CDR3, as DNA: TGTGCCAGCAGAAGGGACCGAGATTACTACGAGCAGTACTTC. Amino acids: CASRRDRDYYEQYF.

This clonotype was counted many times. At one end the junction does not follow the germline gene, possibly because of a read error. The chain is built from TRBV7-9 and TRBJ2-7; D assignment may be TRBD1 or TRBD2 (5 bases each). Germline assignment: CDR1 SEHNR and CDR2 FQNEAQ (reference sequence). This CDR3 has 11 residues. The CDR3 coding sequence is TGTGCCAGCAGCTCAGGGACGGCGTTGGACTTC. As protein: CASSSGTALDF. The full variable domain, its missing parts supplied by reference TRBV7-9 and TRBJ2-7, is DTGVSQNPRHKITKRGQNVTFRCDPISEHNRLYWYRQTLGQGPEFLTYFQNEAQLEKSRLLSDRFSAERPKGSFSTLEIQRTEQGDSAMYLCASSSGTALDFGPGTRLTVT.

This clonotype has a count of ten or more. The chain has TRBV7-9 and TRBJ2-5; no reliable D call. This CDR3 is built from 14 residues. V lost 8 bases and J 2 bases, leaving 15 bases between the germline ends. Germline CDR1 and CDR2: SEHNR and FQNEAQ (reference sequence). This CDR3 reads CASQGFGIQETQYF. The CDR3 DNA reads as TGTGCCAGCCAAGGGTTCGGCATTCAAGAGACCCAGTACTTC.

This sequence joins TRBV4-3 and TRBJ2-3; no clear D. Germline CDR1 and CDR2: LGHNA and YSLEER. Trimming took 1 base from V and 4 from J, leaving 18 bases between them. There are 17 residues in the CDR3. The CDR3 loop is CASSQVVGTKEADTQYF. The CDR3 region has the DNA TGCGCCAGCAGCCAAGTGGTTGGCACCAAGGAAGCAGATACGCAGTATTTT.

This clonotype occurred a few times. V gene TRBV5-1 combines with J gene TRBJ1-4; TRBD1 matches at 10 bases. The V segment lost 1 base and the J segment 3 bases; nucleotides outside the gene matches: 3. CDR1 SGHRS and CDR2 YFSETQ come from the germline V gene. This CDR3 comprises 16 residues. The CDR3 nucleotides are TGCGCCAGCAGCTTGCTTGGACAGGGGGCTAATGAAAAACTGTTTTTT. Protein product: CASSLLGQGANEKLFF.

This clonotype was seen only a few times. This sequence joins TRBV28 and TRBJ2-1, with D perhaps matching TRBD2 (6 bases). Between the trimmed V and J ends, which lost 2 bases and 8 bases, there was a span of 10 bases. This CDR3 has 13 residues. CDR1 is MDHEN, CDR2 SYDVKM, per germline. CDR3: CASSLTGGHEQFF. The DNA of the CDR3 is TGTGCCAGCAGTTTAACCGGGGGACATGAGCAGTTCTTC.

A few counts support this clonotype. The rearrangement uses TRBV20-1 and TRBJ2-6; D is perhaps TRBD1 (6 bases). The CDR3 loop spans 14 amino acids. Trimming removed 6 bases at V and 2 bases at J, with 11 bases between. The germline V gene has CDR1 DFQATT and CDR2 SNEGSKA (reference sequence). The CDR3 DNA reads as TGCAGTGCCCAACAGGGAGCTGGGGCCAACGTCCTGACTTTC. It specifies CSAQQGAGANVLTF.